The T cell receptor (beta chain) described here comes from a study of T cell repertoires in cytomegalovirus infection. Findings of the study overall: Frequencies of public TCR beta families were cumulated, and this identified carriers of CMV plus the relevant HLA. Across the ex vivo response, the dominant clonotypes were HLA-C-restricted CMV-specific TCR beta clonotypes.

V was clipped by 6 bases and J by 2 bases; unmatched bases: 6. The CDR3 is 16 amino acids. CDR1 is MNHEY, CDR2 SVGEGT, per germline. From the reads, TCRdb called clonotypes with MiXCR, one entry per CDR3 protein. Seen here are under 200,000 distinct CDR3 sequences, about a tenth observed once, and the top ten hold roughly 5.1%. In this sample, this clonotype turned up many times. Its antigen is undetermined. The rearrangement uses TRBV6-2 or TRBV6-3 and TRBJ2-2, with TRBD2 identical over 10 bases. This sequence originates from a human donor in good health (CMV status not recorded). Some clones in this sample may be carry-over from other donors' samples. Sequencing input: PBMCs. The CDR3 DNA sequence: TGTGCCAGCAGAACCTTAGCGGGAGGAAACACCGGGGAGCTGTTTTTT. It encodes CASRTLAGGNTGELFF.